This T cell receptor (beta chain) originates from a study of cytotoxic CD8 clonotypes in ibrutinib-treated CLL. The wider study: Partial responders around 24, complete 2; some twelve progressed and about 15 stayed in remission by median approximately 64 months.

On this clone itself: No antigen is known for it.

Whole-study results and caveats: There were differences in sampling times between sustained-remission and progressing patients. T-cell clonality at baseline went above that of age-matched healthy donors and rose and fell with circulating CD8+ T-cell counts. A rise in clonality was seen at ibrutinib response, and a fall back toward baseline was seen at progression.

Sequenced by immunoSEQ multiplex PCR; TCRdb stores in-frame clones only, minus some. The data show hundreds of thousands of clones, with 70% seen just once and less than 20% held by the top ten. This CDR3 is 15 amino acids long. V was cut by 5 bases and J by 5 bases, with 15 bases left in between. CDR1 is SGHTA, CDR2 FQGNSA, per germline. The material was PBMCs, obtained after 24 months of ibrutinib treatment. The rearrangement links TRBV7-2 to TRBJ1-4; D uncertain. This TCR came from a human donor with chronic lymphocytic leukemia. CDR3 protein: CASSPVGGENEKLFF. DNA of the CDR3: TGTGCCAGCAGCCCAGTGGGTGGCGAAAATGAAAAACTGTTTTTT.